A selection of T cell receptor beta chains follows, all from one sample in a study of cytomegalovirus exposure and HLA in healthy donors. Some clones are missing from TCRdb's copy, which holds only in-frame ones; the method was immunoSEQ multiplex PCR. Among approximately 30,000 clones, about 67% were seen once, and the ten largest hold about a tenth. The sequenced material came from PBMCs. These receptors originate from a man aged 35 to 55 in good health and CMV-seropositive. Each CDR3 is given with its conserved first and last residue. The D gene is left open where the match is weak. Clone sizes are given selectively: once, few, many, or a class where the clone is expanded.

J gene | clone size | V gene | D gene | CDR3 length | CDR3 protein | CDR3 DNA
TRBJ2-1 | NA | TRBV9 | TRBD2 | 15 | CASSETSGGAYEQFF | TGTGCCAGCAGCGAAACTAGCGGGGGGGCCTATGAGCAGTTCTTC
TRBJ1-4 | NA | TRBV2 | TRBD1 | 20 | CASSEAPGTATDSIIEKLFF | TGTGCCAGCAGTGAAGCCCCCGGGACAGCAACAGACTCCATTATTGAAAAACTGTTTTTT
TRBJ2-3 | NA | TRBV11-3 | NA | 12 | CASSPGADTQYF | TGTGCCAGCAGCCCCGGGGCAGATACGCAGTATTTT
TRBJ1-4 | NA | TRBV6-5 | NA | 13 | CASRQGIEEKLFF | TGTGCCAGCAGGCAGGGTATTGAAGAAAAACTGTTTTTT
TRBJ2-2 | NA | TRBV9 | NA | 15 | CASRPGLHPTGELFF | TGTGCCAGCAGGCCGGGACTCCACCCCACCGGGGAGCTGTTTTTT
TRBJ2-3 | NA | TRBV6-5 | TRBD1 | 14 | CASSRTGATDTQYF | TGTGCCAGCAGCCGCACAGGGGCCACAGATACGCAGTATTTT
TRBJ2-5 | NA | TRBV27 | TRBD2 | 16 | CASSGWTSGDQETQYF | TGTGCCAGCAGTGGGTGGACTAGCGGCGACCAAGAGACCCAGTACTTC
TRBJ2-7 | NA | TRBV11-3 | NA | 14 | CASSPQTRSNEQYF | TGTGCCAGCAGCCCCCAAACAAGATCAAACGAGCAGTACTTC
TRBJ2-1 | few | TRBV15 | NA | 15 | CATSRNRYSDNEQFF | TGTGCCACCAGCAGAAACAGGTACTCGGACAATGAGCAGTTCTTC
TRBJ2-6 | NA | TRBV5-1 | NA | 15 | CASSSQGLGANVLTF | TGCGCCAGCAGCTCACAGGGTTTGGGGGCCAACGTCCTGACTTTC
TRBJ2-2 | NA | TRBV4-2 | NA | 12 | CASKESAGELFF | TGTGCCAGCAAAGAGTCTGCCGGGGAGCTGTTTTTT
TRBJ2-3 | NA | TRBV10-3 | NA | 14 | CAISAREVTDTQYF | TGTGCCATCAGTGCCAGGGAGGTCACAGATACGCAGTATTTT
TRBJ2-7 | NA | TRBV4-1 | NA | 13 | CASSRGEAYEQYF | TGCGCCAGCAGCCGGGGGGAGGCCTACGAGCAGTACTTC
TRBJ2-1 | NA | TRBV28 | TRBD1 | 15 | CASRLGTGLYNEQFF | TGTGCCAGCAGACTGGGGACAGGATTATACAATGAGCAGTTCTTC
TRBJ1-5 | few | TRBV15 | NA | 14 | CATSRDKGYQPQHF | TGTGCCACCAGCAGAGATAAGGGGTACCAGCCCCAGCATTTT
TRBJ2-6 | NA | TRBV7-9 | NA | 16 | CASSLWQGTGANVLTF | TGTGCCAGCAGCTTATGGCAGGGCACTGGGGCCAACGTCCTGACTTTC
TRBJ1-2 | few | TRBV6-1 | TRBD1 | 15 | CASSEGDRGPYGYTF | TGTGCCAGCAGTGAAGGGGACAGGGGGCCGTATGGCTACACCTTC
TRBJ2-2 | once | TRBV6-1 | TRBD2 | 15 | CASRGTSGVFGELFF | TGTGCCAGCAGGGGGACTAGCGGGGTGTTCGGGGAGCTGTTTTTT
TRBJ2-7 | few | TRBV7-9 | NA | 14 | CASSLETRVDEQYF | TGTGCCAGCAGCTTAGAAACGAGGGTGGACGAGCAGTACTTC
TRBJ2-7 | NA | TRBV28 | TRBD1 | 15 | CASSPRTGVSYEQYF | TGTGCCAGCAGCCCGAGGACAGGGGTCTCCTACGAGCAGTACTTC
TRBJ2-5 | few | TRBV30 | NA | 13 | CAWSPVNGETQYF | TGTGCCTGGAGCCCGGTGAACGGAGAGACCCAGTACTTC
TRBJ2-2 | NA | TRBV9 | NA | 16 | CASSVGLQGITGELFF | TGTGCCAGCAGCGTAGGGTTACAGGGAATAACCGGGGAGCTGTTTTTT
TRBJ2-1 | few | TRBV5-1 | NA | 13 | CASRSSSYNEQFF | TGCGCCAGCAGGAGTAGCTCCTACAATGAGCAGTTCTTC
TRBJ2-1 | few | TRBV5-1 | TRBD1 | 16 | CASSLDPGQGAREQFF | TGCGCCAGCAGCTTGGACCCGGGACAGGGGGCGCGTGAGCAGTTCTTC
TRBJ2-3 | NA | TRBV9 | NA | 15 | CASSVTGFPTDTQYF | TGTGCCAGCAGCGTCACGGGATTTCCCACAGATACGCAGTATTTT
TRBJ1-1 | NA | TRBV9 | TRBD1 | 15 | CASSVVPGGVTEAFF | TGTGCCAGCAGCGTAGTCCCAGGGGGCGTCACTGAAGCTTTCTTT
TRBJ2-7 | few | TRBV6-5 | TRBD1 | 13 | CASTRGQGDEQYF | TGTGCCAGCACTAGAGGACAGGGGGACGAGCAGTACTTC
TRBJ2-1 | NA | TRBV2 | TRBD2 | 14 | CASSVGLEGYEQFF | TGTGCCAGCAGTGTCGGACTAGAGGGGTATGAGCAGTTCTTC
TRBJ2-1 | NA | TRBV10-3 | TRBD2 | 15 | CAITAGTSGGDEQFF | TGTGCCATCACCGCCGGGACTAGCGGGGGGGATGAGCAGTTCTTC
TRBJ1-2 | NA | TRBV10-1 | NA | 12 | CASSLALYGYTF | TGCGCCAGCAGCCTTGCCCTCTACGGCTACACCTTC
TRBJ1-2 | once | TRBV6-5 | TRBD1 | 14 | CASSNGQGGYGYTF | TGTGCCAGCAGTAACGGACAGGGGGGCTATGGCTACACCTTC
TRBJ2-7 | NA | TRBV6-5 | NA | 13 | CASSSGRSYEQYF | TGTGCCAGCAGTTCTGGCCGTTCCTACGAGCAGTACTTC
TRBJ1-2 | NA | TRBV6-1 | TRBD1 | 16 | CASSVSPWTGEHGYTF | TGTGCCAGCAGTGTATCCCCTTGGACAGGGGAACATGGCTACACCTTC
TRBJ2-3 | NA | TRBV29-1 | NA | 13 | CSVDPGSTDTQYF | TGCAGCGTTGATCCGGGTAGCACAGATACGCAGTATTTT
TRBJ1-1 | NA | TRBV28 | NA | 17 | CASSEVTGRGMNTEAFF | TGTGCCAGCAGTGAAGTTACAGGGAGGGGCATGAACACTGAAGCTTTCTTT
TRBJ1-4 | few | TRBV7-2 | TRBD1 | 15 | CASSSPGGPNEKLFF | TGTGCCAGCAGCTCGCCAGGGGGCCCTAATGAAAAACTGTTTTTT
TRBJ1-6 | NA | TRBV19 | TRBD1 | 13 | CASSRQGDSPLHF | TGTGCCAGTAGTAGACAGGGCGATTCACCCCTCCACTTT
TRBJ2-2 | NA | TRBV9 | TRBD2 | 14 | CASSGGGAAGELFF | TGTGCCAGCAGCGGCGGGGGGGCCGCCGGGGAGCTGTTTTTT
TRBJ2-3 | NA | TRBV5-4 | TRBD1 | 15 | CASTLGGQAGATQYF | TGTGCCAGCACCCTTGGTGGACAGGCAGGGGCGACGCAGTATTTT
TRBJ1-6 | NA | TRBV4-2 | TRBD1 | 18 | CASSQSGQGVTYNSPLHF | TGTGCCAGCAGCCAATCGGGACAGGGGGTCACCTATAATTCACCCCTCCACTTT
TRBJ1-3 | NA | TRBV6-1 | TRBD1 | 16 | CASSDLTGAQGNTIYF | TGTGCCAGCAGTGACTTAACAGGGGCGCAGGGAAACACCATATATTTT
TRBJ2-7 | NA | TRBV5-5 | NA | 14 | CASSRQVPSYEQYF | TGTGCCAGCAGCCGACAGGTTCCTTCCTACGAGCAGTACTTC
TRBJ2-5 | NA | TRBV28 | NA | 15 | CASIRVVGVQETQYF | TGTGCCAGCATCCGGGTCGTAGGGGTACAAGAGACCCAGTACTTC
TRBJ2-1 | few | TRBV20-1 | NA | 11 | CSAATRDEQFF | TGCAGTGCCGCCACCAGGGATGAGCAGTTCTTC
TRBJ1-2 | NA | TRBV9 | NA | 11 | CASGNSNGYTF | TGTGCCAGCGGAAACAGCAATGGCTACACCTTC
TRBJ1-1 | few | TRBV6-5 | NA | 15 | CASSPGSLMNTEAFF | TGTGCCAGCAGTCCAGGGTCTTTGATGAACACTGAAGCTTTCTTT
TRBJ2-5 | few | TRBV11-2 | TRBD2 | 16 | CASSLLGLAGEETQYF | TGTGCCAGCAGCCTCCTGGGACTAGCGGGGGAAGAGACCCAGTACTTC